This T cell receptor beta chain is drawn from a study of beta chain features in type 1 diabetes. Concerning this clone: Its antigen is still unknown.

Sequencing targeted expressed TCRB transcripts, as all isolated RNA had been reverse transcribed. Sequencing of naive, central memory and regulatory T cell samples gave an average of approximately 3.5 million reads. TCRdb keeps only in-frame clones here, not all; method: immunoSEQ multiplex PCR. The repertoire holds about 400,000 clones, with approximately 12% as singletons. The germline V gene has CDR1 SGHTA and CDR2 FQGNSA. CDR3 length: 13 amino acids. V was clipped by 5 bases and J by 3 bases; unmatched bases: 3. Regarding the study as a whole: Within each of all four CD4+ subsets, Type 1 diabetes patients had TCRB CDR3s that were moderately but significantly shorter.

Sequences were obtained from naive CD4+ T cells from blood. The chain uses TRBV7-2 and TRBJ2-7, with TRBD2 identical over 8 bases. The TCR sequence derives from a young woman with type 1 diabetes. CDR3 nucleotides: TGTGCCAGCAGCAGCGGGGGTGTCTACGAGCAGTACTTC. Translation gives CASSSGGVYEQYF.